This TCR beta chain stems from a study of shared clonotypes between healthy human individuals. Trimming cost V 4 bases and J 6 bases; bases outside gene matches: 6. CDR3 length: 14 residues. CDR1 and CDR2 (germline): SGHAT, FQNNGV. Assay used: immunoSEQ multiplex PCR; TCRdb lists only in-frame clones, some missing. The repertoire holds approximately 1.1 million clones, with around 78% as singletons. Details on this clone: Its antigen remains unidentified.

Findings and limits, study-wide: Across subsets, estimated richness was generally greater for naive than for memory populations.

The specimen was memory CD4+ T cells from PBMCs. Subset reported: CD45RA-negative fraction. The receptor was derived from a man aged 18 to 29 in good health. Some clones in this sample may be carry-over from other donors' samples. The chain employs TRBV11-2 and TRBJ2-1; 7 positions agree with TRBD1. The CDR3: CASSSLTGINEQFF. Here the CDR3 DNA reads TGTGCCAGCAGCTCGTTGACAGGGATCAATGAGCAGTTCTTC.